Each of the 11 T cell receptor beta chains below was sequenced from the same sample in a study of OX40 agonist ivuxolimab in advanced cancers. Data came from immunoSEQ multiplex PCR; TCRdb stores just in-frame clones and leaves some out. The sample has tens of thousands of clones, around 85% seen once. Here the sequenced sample was CD4+ or CD8+ T cells sorted from blood, taken in a trial of the OX40 agonist ivuxolimab. These receptors all stem from an adult with an advanced solid tumor such as melanoma, head and neck, liver or kidney cancer.

The J gene is TRBJ2-3, the V gene TRBV4-2, with 11 nucleotides matching TRBD2. The V gene end was trimmed by 1 base and the J gene end by 4 bases; junction bases not matched to a gene: 4. CDR1 and CDR2 (germline): LGHNA, YNFKEQ. This CDR3 region has 16 residues. The CDR3: CASSQVTSGNSDTQYF. Written as DNA, the CDR3 is TGTGCCAGCAGCCAAGTGACTAGCGGGAACTCAGATACGCAGTATTTT.

The V call is TRBV14, the J call TRBJ1-2, with 12 positions matching TRBD1. This CDR3 has 17 amino acids. V lost 2 bases to trimming and J lost 0 bases; unmatched junction nucleotides: 4. Germline CDR1 SGHDN, CDR2 FVKESK. The CDR3 sequence is CASSQRDRGLPNYGYTF. For the CDR3, the DNA is TGTGCCAGCAGCCAACGGGACAGGGGGCTTCCTAACTATGGCTACACCTTC.

This clone was picked up a small number of times. The sample carries other DNA sequences with the same CDR3. The chain recombines TRBV9 with TRBJ1-2; tentative D call: TRBD1 (5 bases). The CDR3 consists of 13 residues. V lost 2 bases, J lost 0 bases, and 5 bases lay in between. Germline CDR1 is SGDLS and CDR2 is YYNGEE. In DNA, the CDR3 is TGTGCCAGCAGCGTGGACACTAACTATGGCTACACCTTC. Translating gives CASSVDTNYGYTF.

V usage is TRBV19 and J usage is TRBJ2-2, with D possibly being TRBD1 (5 bases). Trimming took off 5 bases at V and 2 bases at J, with 9 bases between the two ends. Germline CDR1 is LNHDA and CDR2 is SQIVND (reference sequence). The CDR3 is made up of 14 amino acids. CDR3 bases: TGTGCCAGTAGTCCGCAGGGAAACACCGGGGAGCTGTTTTTT. Protein: CASSPQGNTGELFF.

The J gene is TRBJ1-2, the V gene TRBV5-6, with a weak D call TRBD1 (5 bases). The CDR3 runs to 12 residues. V gave up 4 bases and J gave up 8 bases, with 12 bases separating them. Germline V gene data show CDR1 as SGHDT and CDR2 as YYEEEE. CDR3 nucleotides: TGTGCCAGCAGCCGATCGGGGGGAGGCTACACCTTC. This gives the protein CASSRSGGGYTF.

This sequence joins TRBV5-1 and TRBJ2-3, with D perhaps matching TRBD2 (5 bases). This CDR3 has 14 amino acids. The germline gives CDR1 SGHRS, CDR2 YFSETQ. V shed 2 bases and J shed 2 bases, with 9 bases lying between them. The CDR3 DNA reads TGCGCCAGCAGCTTCCTTCGGGACACAGATACGCAGTATTTT. It encodes CASSFLRDTDTQYF.

The gene calls are TRBV6-1 and TRBJ2-7, with TRBD1 matching 7 bases. This CDR3 region has 14 residues. V was pared by 8 bases and J by 2 bases, with 9 bases of the junction left unmatched. Germline V gives CDR1 MNHNS, CDR2 SASEGT. In DNA, the CDR3 is TGTGCCAGCCTCTCGACAGGGATTACCTACGAGCAGTACTTC. Its protein is CASLSTGITYEQYF.

The chain joins TRBV15 to TRBJ1-5; D not resolved. V was shortened by 0 bases and J by 3 bases, with 15 bases between the two germline ends. Germline assignment: CDR1 LNHNV and CDR2 YYDKDF (reference sequence). The CDR3 spans 17 residues. The CDR3 protein is CATSRDKREPSNQPQHF. CDR3 nucleotides: TGTGCCACCAGCAGAGATAAAAGGGAGCCGTCCAATCAGCCCCAGCATTTT.

The chain joins TRBV9 to TRBJ1-2; TRBD1 aligns across 10 bases. CDR3 length equals 16 residues. V dropped 4 bases and J dropped 4; count of bases not matched to a gene: 10. Per the germline V gene, CDR1 is SGDLS and CDR2 is YYNGEE. The CDR3 loop is CASSLVPGQGSYGYTF. The CDR3, as DNA: TGTGCCAGCAGCCTCGTCCCGGGACAGGGGAGCTATGGCTACACCTTC.

The table lists this clone with a count of one. V and J are TRBV2 and TRBJ2-3; 7 bases align to TRBD2. Germline CDR1 is SNHLY and CDR2 is FYNNEI. V gave up 4 bases and J gave up 3 bases; unmatched junction bases: 4. This CDR3 has 14 amino acids. The CDR3 is CASSGVGGTDTQYF. DNA of the CDR3: TGTGCCAGCAGTGGAGTGGGGGGGACAGATACGCAGTATTTT. Full variable domain (remainder filled in from reference TRBV2 and TRBJ2-3): EPEVTQTPSHQVTQMGQEVILRCVPISNHLYFYWYRQILGQKVEFLVSFYNNEISEKSEIFDDQFSVERPDGSNFTLKIRSTKLEDSAMYFCASSGVGGTDTQYFGPGTRLTVL.

This clone was observed a few times. The chain couples TRBV6-4 to TRBJ2-7; 8 bases map to TRBD2. Germline V gene data show CDR1 as MRHNA and CDR2 as SNTAGT. The CDR3 consists of 14 residues. Germline trimming cut 2 bases from V and 2 bases from J; bases unmatched to any gene: 2. The CDR3 protein is CASSDQAGAYEQYF. In DNA form, the CDR3 reads TGTGCCAGCAGTGACCAAGCGGGGGCCTACGAGCAGTACTTC.